This T cell receptor (beta chain) was sequenced during a study of patients and donors after allogeneic stem cell transplantation. MiXCR, applied by TCRdb to the RT-PCR reads, yields one record per CDR3 protein. Among about 200,000 distinct CDR3 sequences listed, around two fifths were seen once. This CDR3 has 13 amino acids. V was clipped by 3 bases and J by 5 bases; unmatched bases: 6. CDR1 and CDR2 from the germline V gene are DFQATT and SNEGSKA (reference sequence). This clonotype was seen more than once but under ten times. The sequencing sample was made of blood, either unsorted or a sorted T cell fraction (not recorded which). The chain couples TRBV20-1 to TRBJ1-1; 7 bases are shared with TRBD1. The origin of this receptor is a human donor who was either an allogeneic HSCT recipient or a stem cell or donor lymphocyte infusion donor (not recorded which). It is not recorded whose cells these are; they may come from a transplant donor. CDR3 loop: CSARRQGRTEAFF. The CDR3 coding sequence is TGCAGTGCTAGGAGACAGGGTAGGACTGAAGCTTTCTTT.